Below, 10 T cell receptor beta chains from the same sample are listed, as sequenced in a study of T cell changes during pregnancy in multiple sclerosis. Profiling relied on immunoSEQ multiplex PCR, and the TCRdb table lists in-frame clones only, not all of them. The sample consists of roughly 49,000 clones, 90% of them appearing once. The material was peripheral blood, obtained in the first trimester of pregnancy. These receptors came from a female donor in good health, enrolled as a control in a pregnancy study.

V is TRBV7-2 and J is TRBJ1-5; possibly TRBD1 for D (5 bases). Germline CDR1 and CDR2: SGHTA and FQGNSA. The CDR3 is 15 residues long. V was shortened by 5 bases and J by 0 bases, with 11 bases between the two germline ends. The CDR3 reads CASSVRQHSNQPQHF. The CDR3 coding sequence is TGTGCCAGCAGCGTTAGACAGCATAGCAATCAGCCCCAGCATTTT.

The CDR3 loop reads CASHGEVGQKPYEQYF. DNA of the CDR3: TGCGCCAGCCATGGAGAGGTGGGGCAAAAGCCCTACGAGCAGTACTTC. V and J are TRBV5-1 and TRBJ2-7, with a weak D call TRBD1 (5 bases). Between the trimmed V and J ends, which lost 7 bases and 2 bases, there was a span of 22 bases. The CDR3 extends over 16 amino acids. Per the germline V gene, CDR1 is SGHRS and CDR2 is YFSETQ.

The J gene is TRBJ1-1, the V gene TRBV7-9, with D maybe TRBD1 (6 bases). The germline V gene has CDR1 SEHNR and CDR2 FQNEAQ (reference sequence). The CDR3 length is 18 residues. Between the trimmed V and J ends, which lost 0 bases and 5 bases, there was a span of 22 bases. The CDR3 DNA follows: TGTGCCAGCAGCTTAGCGCTCGGTACAGGGATCGATAAAACTGAAGCTTTCTTT. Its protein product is CASSLALGTGIDKTEAFF.

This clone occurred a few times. CDR3 sequence (DNA): TGTGCCAGCAGCTCCGTTGGAAGGGGGCTCACCGAAGCTTTCTTT. It codes for CASSSVGRGLTEAFF. The chain combines TRBV11-2 with TRBJ1-1; 7 nucleotides match TRBD1. J lost 8 bases, V lost 4 bases, and 13 bases had no gene match. Germline loops: CDR1 SGHAT, CDR2 FQNNGV. CDR3 length: 15 residues.

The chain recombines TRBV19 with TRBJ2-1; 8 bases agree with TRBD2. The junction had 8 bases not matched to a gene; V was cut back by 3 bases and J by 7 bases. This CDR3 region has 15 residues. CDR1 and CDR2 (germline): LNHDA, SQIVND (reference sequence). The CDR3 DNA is TGTGCCAGTAGTATTCAAGCGGGAGTTGGTAATGAGCAGTTCTTC. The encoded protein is CASSIQAGVGNEQFF. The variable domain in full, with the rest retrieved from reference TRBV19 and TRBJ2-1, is DGGITQSPKYLFRKEGQNVTLSCEQNLNHDAMYWYRQDPGQGLRLIYYSQIVNDFQKGDIAEGYSVSREKKESFPLTVTSAQKNPTAFYLCASSIQAGVGNEQFFGPGTRLTVL.

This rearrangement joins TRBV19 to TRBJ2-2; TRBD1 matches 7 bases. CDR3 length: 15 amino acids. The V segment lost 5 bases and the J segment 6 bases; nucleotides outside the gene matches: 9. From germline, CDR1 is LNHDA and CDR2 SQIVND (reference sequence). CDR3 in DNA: TGTGCCAGTAGTCCGACAGGGCCCCCCGCCGGGGAGCTGTTTTTT. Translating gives CASSPTGPPAGELFF.

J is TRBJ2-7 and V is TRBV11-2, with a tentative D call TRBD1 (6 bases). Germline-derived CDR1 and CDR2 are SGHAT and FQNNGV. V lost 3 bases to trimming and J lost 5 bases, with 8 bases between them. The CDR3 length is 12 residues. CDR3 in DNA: TGTGCCAGCAGCTTGAACAGGGACGAGCAGTACTTC. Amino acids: CASSLNRDEQYF.

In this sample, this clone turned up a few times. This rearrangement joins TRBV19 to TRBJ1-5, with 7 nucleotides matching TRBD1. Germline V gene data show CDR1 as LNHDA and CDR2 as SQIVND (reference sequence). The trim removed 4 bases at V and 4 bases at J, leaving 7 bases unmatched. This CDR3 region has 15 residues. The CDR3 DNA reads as TGTGCCAGTAGTACCCTGGACAGGAGGAATCAGCCCCAGCATTTT. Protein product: CASSTLDRRNQPQHF.

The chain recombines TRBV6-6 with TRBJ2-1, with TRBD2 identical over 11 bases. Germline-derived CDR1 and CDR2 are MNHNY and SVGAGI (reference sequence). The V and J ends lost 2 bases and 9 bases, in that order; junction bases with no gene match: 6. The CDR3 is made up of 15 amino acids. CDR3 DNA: TGTGCCAGCAGTTACAAGGGACTAGCGGCTAGTGAGCAGTTCTTC. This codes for CASSYKGLAASEQFF.

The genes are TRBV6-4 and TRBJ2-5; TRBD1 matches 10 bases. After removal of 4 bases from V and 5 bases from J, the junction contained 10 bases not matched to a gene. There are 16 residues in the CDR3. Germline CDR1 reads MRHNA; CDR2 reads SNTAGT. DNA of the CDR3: TGTGCCAGCAGTGTCAACCCGGGACAGGGGAAGGAGACCCAGTACTTC. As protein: CASSVNPGQGKETQYF.